This TCR beta chain was profiled in a study of CD8 T cells in ankylosing spondylitis (dated by TCRdb to between 2016 and 2019). At the level of the whole study: The study set out to find disease-linked TCR variants by profiling T cell receptor beta repertoires in ankylosing spondylitis patients and healthy donors. The full study cohort was made up of under 30 ankylosing spondylitis patients and 95 to 130 healthy donors. Peripheral blood was sampled, and synovial fluid was also collected from ankylosing spondylitis patients.

Sequencing was performed on an Illumina HiSeq 2500. Quantitative 5'-RACE with molecular barcodes was the method used to prepare the TCR beta libraries. In the paper's pipeline: To identify disease-linked TCR variants, a new computational method was used, one built on a probabilistic model of VDJ rearrangement. Using fastp trimming at Q25 and MiXCR clonotype assembly, TCRdb reanalyzed the public sequencing data and kept in-frame beta chains. One record per CDR3 amino acid sequence lists the most common genes and DNA. For this entry, the V and J calls and clone size follow TCRdb and not the study's own pipeline. The sample profile shows under 130,000 distinct CDR3 sequences; around 24% of them were found once. Over 9% of the sample goes to the ten largest clones. Overall study outcomes, separate from this receptor: In peripheral blood, the disease-linked clones were found at relatively low frequencies and had a CD8+ phenotype. The disease-linked clones were reported to be significantly enriched in matched synovial fluid samples from ankylosing spondylitis patients. Some TCR beta motif variants had previously been reported in synovial fluid and blood of reactive arthritis patients, which suggested common disease-initiation mechanisms. A TCR beta motif made up of under ten highly homologous amino acid variants appeared to be characteristic of blood from ankylosing spondylitis patients.

This clonotype was recorded a few times. The target of this receptor is not known. Base qualities are missing; no much larger clone stands one base away. Synovial fluid samples were matched to blood samples from the same ankylosing spondylitis patients. The TCR sequence derives from a male donor with ankylosing spondylitis. Sample: synovial fluid, either unsorted or a sorted T cell fraction (not recorded which).

The CDR3 amino acid sequence is: CASSFDWSEDTEAFF. In nucleotides, the sequence is TGTGCCAGCAGTTTCGATTGGTCCGAGGACACTGAAGCTTTCTTT. The chain is encoded by TRBV2 joined to TRBJ1-1, with the D gene uncertain. Including the terminal cysteine and phenylalanine, the CDR3 comprises 15 residues. Only the CDR3 region is kept as DNA, spanning 45 bases read in frame from base 1. Reading the germline V gene gives CDR1 SNHLY and CDR2 FYNNEI. V loses 5 bases of germline sequence and J loses 3 bases, and the interval between the two ends is 16 bases.